The 14 T cell receptor beta chains listed next were all sequenced from one sample in a study of Ad26.COV2.S vaccination and SARS-CoV-2 variants. Sequencing used immunoSEQ multiplex PCR; TCRdb keeps in-frame clones, though not all of them. The sample records some 390,000 clones, 88% being singletons. Treatment: some 20 received Ad26.COV2.S at low or high dose, single or two shots; 5 received placebo; per-sample allocation not given. Following the first vaccine or placebo injection, samples were taken on day 63. The sample consisted of peripheral blood, taken in a trial of Ad26.COV2.S vaccine versus placebo. These receptors all stem from a person aged 18 to 59 who received the Ad26.COV2.S COVID-19 vaccine or a placebo.

The V gene is TRBV5-1, the J gene TRBJ2-1; TRBD1 aligns across 9 bases. The CDR3 contains 15 residues. CDR1 and CDR2 from the germline V gene are SGHRS and YFSETQ. V dropped 4 bases and J dropped 3; count of bases not matched to a gene: 5. DNA of the CDR3: TGCGCCAGCAGCACGGCGGGACAGGGCTACAATGAGCAGTTCTTC. Translated: CASSTAGQGYNEQFF.

This chain uses TRBV4-1 with TRBJ1-3; D is perhaps TRBD1 (5 bases). The V gene's germline CDR1 is MGHRA and CDR2 YSYEKL. V was clipped by 5 bases and J by 2 bases, with 13 bases between them. This CDR3 spans 15 amino acids. CDR3 in amino acids: CASSFTKGTGNTIYF. CDR3 nucleotides: TGCGCCAGCAGCTTTACCAAGGGGACTGGAAACACCATATATTTT.

Regarding this clone: Germline and junction disagree at one end, which may indicate a read error. This chain joins TRBV7-7 and TRBJ2-1, with TRBD1 matching over 7 bases. This CDR3 has 13 residues. Germline CDR1 reads SSHAT; CDR2 reads FNYEAQ (reference sequence). The CDR3 sequence is CASSPDRSHEQFF. CDR3 bases: TGTGCTAGCAGCCCGGACAGGAGCCATGAGCAGTTCTTC.

V is TRBV5-1 and J is TRBJ2-7; TRBD1 agrees at 8 bases. The CDR3 sequence is 13 residues long. Germline CDR1 reads SGHRS; CDR2 reads YFSETQ. V lost 4 bases and J lost 5; bases outside the gene matches: 5. CDR3 residues: CASSQQGAHEQYF. The CDR3 nucleotides read TGCGCCAGCAGCCAGCAGGGGGCCCACGAGCAGTACTTC.

J is TRBJ1-1 and V is TRBV6-5; no reliable D call. V was pared by 0 bases and J by 4 bases, with 9 bases between. CDR1 and CDR2 (germline): MNHEY, SVGAGI. CDR3 length: 14 residues. The CDR3 DNA reads TGTGCCAGCAGTTACTCGATAAGCGGCACTGAAGCTTTCTTT. Its translation is CASSYSISGTEAFF.

CDR3 sequence (DNA): TGTGCCAGCAGTTTATCGTCTGAGGGTTACAATGAGCAGTTCTTC. This translates into CASSLSSEGYNEQFF. The chain recombines TRBV27 with TRBJ2-1; maybe TRBD2 (5 bases). The V gene's germline CDR1 is MNHEY and CDR2 SMNVEV (reference sequence). The CDR3 has 15 amino acids. Trimming removed 0 bases at V and 4 bases at J, with 10 bases between.

The chain carries TRBV3-1 (or the pseudogene TRBV3-2) and TRBJ1-2; TRBD1 is a possible D gene (6 bases). Trimming removed 4 bases at V and 6 bases at J, with 15 bases between. Germline lookup yields CDR1 LGHDT and CDR2 YNNKEL (reference sequence). The CDR3 has 14 residues. The CDR3 DNA sequence: TGTGCCAGCAGCCTAAGGGGGGGGCCGGATGGCTACACCTTC. Its protein product is CASSLRGGPDGYTF.

A word on this clone: The sample carries other DNA sequences with the same CDR3. The rearrangement joins TRBV7-9 to TRBJ2-7; 9 nucleotides line up with TRBD2. This CDR3 contains 13 residues. The V and J ends lost 2 bases and 4 bases, in that order; junction bases with no gene match: 0. CDR1 is SEHNR and CDR2 is FQNEAQ in the germline V gene (reference sequence). As DNA, the CDR3 is TGTGCCAGCAGCTTAAGCGGGGGGTACGAGCAGTACTTC. Translated, it gives CASSLSGGYEQYF.

The chain's CDR3 is CASSLAGTYNEQFF. Written as DNA, the CDR3 is TGTGCCAGCAGCTTGGCTGGAACCTACAATGAGCAGTTCTTC. The rearrangement joins TRBV7-9 to TRBJ2-1; D ambiguous. Per germline, CDR1 SEHNR and CDR2 FQNEAQ (reference sequence). Trimming removed 3 bases from V and 2 bases from J, with 8 bases in between. The CDR3 is made up of 14 amino acids.

The CDR3 here is CASSFTSGGTKETQYF. The CDR3 region has the DNA TGTGCCAGCAGCTTCACTAGCGGGGGCACTAAAGAGACCCAGTACTTC. The chain has TRBV11-2 and TRBJ2-5; 11 nucleotides align to TRBD2. CDR3 size: 16 residues. In germline, CDR1 is SGHAT, CDR2 FQNNGV. Trimming cost V 3 bases and J 3 bases; bases outside gene matches: 6.

The chain carries TRBV18 and TRBJ1-5; 8 positions match TRBD1. V shed 3 bases and J 5 bases; nucleotides not matched to a gene: 0. The CDR3 consists of 13 residues. Looked up from germline, CDR1 is KGHSH and CDR2 is LQKENI. The DNA of the CDR3 is TGTGCCAGCTCACCGACAGGGGATCAGCCCCAGCATTTT. Translating gives CASSPTGDQPQHF.

The rearrangement uses TRBV13 and TRBJ2-7, with 10 bases identical to TRBD2. In germline, CDR1 is PRHDT, CDR2 FYEKMQ (reference sequence). Germline trimming cut 2 bases from V and 2 bases from J; bases unmatched to any gene: 6. The CDR3 totals 16 residues. The DNA for the CDR3 is TGTGCCAGCAGCTTACGGGTAGCGGGGGGAACCTACGAGCAGTACTTC. Protein sequence: CASSLRVAGGTYEQYF.

This clone has a single count. In nucleotides, the CDR3 is TGTGCCAGCAGTAGGTCTGTTGCGGCCCCGGATACGCAGTATTTT. It is translated as CASSRSVAAPDTQYF. The V gene is TRBV2, the J gene TRBJ2-3; D call uncertain. Germline CDR1 SNHLY, CDR2 FYNNEI. This CDR3 comprises 15 residues. The V and J ends lost 5 bases and 6 bases respectively, with 18 bases between them.

The chain employs TRBV18 and TRBJ1-3; no clear D gene. There are 14 residues in the CDR3. Trimming pared 5 bases from V and 6 bases from J, leaving 14 bases between. The germline V gene has CDR1 KGHSH and CDR2 LQKENI. The CDR3 DNA follows: TGTGCCAGCTCATTCGGGTTCCTGGAAAACACCATATATTTT. Translation gives CASSFGFLENTIYF.